This passage covers 25 T cell receptor beta chains from one sample sequenced in a study of TIL therapy for anti-PD-1-resistant metastatic lung cancer. The libraries were made with immunoSEQ v3. Profiled with immunoSEQ multiplex PCR; TCRdb holds only in-frame clones, not every one. The data show 60,000 or so clones, 55% to 75% seen once. Described time point: pre-treatment sample, taken before nivolumab and TIL therapy. The specimen was blood, collected at baseline. Receptors originate from a person between 30 and 80 years old with non-small cell lung cancer.

The V and J genes are TRBV6-6 and TRBJ1-5; 7 nucleotides match TRBD1. J gave up 3 bases and V 0 bases, and 5 bases lay outside the gene matches. Germline loops: CDR1 MNHNY, CDR2 SVGAGI (reference sequence). The CDR3 has 16 residues. This chain's CDR3 is CASSYSLGQYNQPQHF. The CDR3 DNA is TGTGCCAGCAGTTACTCCTTGGGACAGTACAATCAGCCCCAGCATTTT.

The rearrangement uses TRBV4-1 and TRBJ2-5, with TRBD1 matching over 10 bases. Trimming cost V 8 bases and J 10 bases; bases outside gene matches: 10. The CDR3 runs 13 residues. The V gene's germline CDR1 is MGHRA and CDR2 YSYEKL. CDR3 DNA sequence: TGCGCCAGCGGCGGGGACAGGGGATTGATCCAGTACTTC. It yields the protein CASGGDRGLIQYF.

The V call is TRBV6-6, the J call TRBJ1-5; possible D gene TRBD1, 5 bases. Germline V gives CDR1 MNHNY, CDR2 SVGAGI (reference sequence). The CDR3 sequence is 13 residues long. V lost 2 bases and J lost 6, with 8 bases in between. The CDR3 DNA is TGTGCCAGCAGTTACGAGGGGATTCAGCCCCAGCATTTT. Its protein is CASSYEGIQPQHF.

The chain carries TRBV19 and TRBJ1-2; 11 bases align to TRBD1. Germline V CDR1 and CDR2: LNHDA, SQIVND (reference sequence). The CDR3 sequence is 14 residues long. V gave up 8 bases and J gave up 6 bases; unmatched junction bases: 8. The CDR3, as DNA: TGTGCCAGTCGGGGGACAGGGGGGTGGCATGGCTACACCTTC. It yields the protein CASRGTGGWHGYTF.

In this sample, this clone turned up once. The J gene is TRBJ1-3, the V gene TRBV29-1; a weak D match, TRBD1 (5 bases). Trimming removed 3 bases at V and 0 bases at J, with 9 bases between. The germline V gene encodes CDR1 SQVTM and CDR2 ANQGSEA. The CDR3 is 14 residues long. DNA of the CDR3: TGCAGCGTTGATCCCAGGGCCTCTGGAAACACCATATATTTT. Amino acids: CSVDPRASGNTIYF.

The chain combines TRBV27 with TRBJ1-5; D not certain. CDR1 MNHEY and CDR2 SMNVEV come from the germline V gene (reference sequence). Trimming cost V 2 bases and J 2 bases, with 10 bases left between them. The CDR3 covers 15 residues. The CDR3 DNA reads as TGTGCCAGCAGTTTACTCTCGGCCGGCAATCAGCCCCAGCATTTT. This sequence encodes CASSLLSAGNQPQHF.

The V and J genes are TRBV2 and TRBJ2-7; TRBD1 aligns across 12 bases. This CDR3 has 13 residues. V shed 6 bases and J 6 bases; nucleotides not matched to a gene: 3. Per germline, CDR1 SNHLY and CDR2 FYNNEI. In DNA, the CDR3 is TGTGCCAGCAGGGGGACAGGGGGCGGCGAGCAGTACTTC. Amino acid sequence: CASRGTGGGEQYF.

This clone was seen ten or more times. The rearrangement links TRBV7-9 to TRBJ1-1; D unclear. V lost 4 bases and J 7 bases, leaving 10 bases between the germline ends. Germline lookup yields CDR1 SEHNR and CDR2 FQNEAQ (reference sequence). This CDR3 has 12 amino acids. DNA for the CDR3: TGTGCCAGCAGCTCCGGATTTAGTGAAGCTTTCTTT. This codes for CASSSGFSEAFF. Drawing the rest from reference TRBV7-9 and TRBJ1-1, the complete variable domain is DTGVSQNPRHKITKRGQNVTFRCDPISEHNRLYWYRQTLGQGPEFLTYFQNEAQLEKSRLLSDRFSAERPKGSFSTLEIQRTEQGDSAMYLCASSSGFSEAFFGQGTRLTVV.

The chain combines TRBV4-2 with TRBJ1-2; TRBD1 might be the D (5 bases). This CDR3 is built from 15 residues. Per germline, CDR1 LGHNA and CDR2 YNFKEQ. V gave up 1 base and J gave up 4 bases, with 13 bases separating them. The CDR3 region has the DNA TGTGCCAGCAGCCAAGGTGTAGACGGGGCCTATGGCTACACCTTC. It translates to CASSQGVDGAYGYTF.

This sequence joins TRBV19 and TRBJ2-5; D is possibly TRBD2 (5 bases). The length of the CDR3 is 13 residues. The V end lost 3 bases, the J end lost 3 bases, and 8 bases lay between the germline ends. CDR1 is LNHDA, CDR2 SQIVND, per germline (reference sequence). The CDR3 sequence is CASSIYGKETQYF. As DNA, the CDR3 is TGTGCCAGTAGTATTTACGGGAAAGAGACCCAGTACTTC.

The chain uses TRBV29-1 and TRBJ2-7; a weak D match, TRBD1 (6 bases). Between the trimmed V and J ends, which lost 6 bases and 5 bases, there was a span of 20 bases. This CDR3 contains 14 residues. Germline V CDR1 and CDR2: SQVTM, ANQGSEA. The CDR3 DNA follows: TGCAGCGTCGCCCAGGGGCGCATGCCCAACGAGCAGTACTTC. It yields the protein CSVAQGRMPNEQYF.

The CDR3 DNA sequence: TGTGCCAGTTCGGGGAGGATAGGGAGCACAGATACGCAGTATTTT. Translating gives CASSGRIGSTDTQYF. The rearrangement links TRBV7-2 to TRBJ2-3, with a possible D match to TRBD2 (6 bases). CDR1 is SGHTA and CDR2 is FQGNSA in the germline V gene. V was cut by 9 bases and J by 0 bases, with 16 bases left in between. This CDR3 is built from 15 residues.

The rearrangement links TRBV6-6 to TRBJ2-5; either TRBD1 or TRBD2 may supply D (5 bases each). Trimming removed 4 bases from V and 0 bases from J, with 6 bases in between. Per the germline V gene, CDR1 is MNHNY and CDR2 is SVGAGI (reference sequence). This CDR3 has 13 residues. This CDR3 reads CASSWGHQETQYF. The DNA of the CDR3 is TGTGCCAGCAGTTGGGGACACCAAGAGACCCAGTACTTC.

This chain uses TRBV19 with TRBJ2-1, with 11 positions matching TRBD2. This CDR3 comprises 14 residues. V trimming: 4 bases; J trimming: 6 bases; junction bases outside the gene matches: 2. The V gene's germline CDR1 is LNHDA and CDR2 SQIVND (reference sequence). The DNA for the CDR3 is TGTGCCAGTAGTAATAGCGGGGGGGCCAATGAGCAGTTCTTC. Its translation is CASSNSGGANEQFF.

This chain uses TRBV30 with TRBJ2-3; D might be TRBD2 (5 bases). This CDR3 region has 18 residues. The V end lost 3 bases, the J end lost 0 bases, and 22 bases lay between the germline ends. Germline assignment: CDR1 GTSNPN and CDR2 SVGIG (reference sequence). CDR3 amino acids: CAWSPGKALGASTDTQYF. CDR3 nucleotide sequence: TGTGCCTGGAGCCCGGGAAAGGCTTTGGGAGCTAGCACAGATACGCAGTATTTT.

V usage is TRBV30 and J usage is TRBJ1-5; D remains ambiguous. Trimming took off 0 bases at V and 0 bases at J, with 15 bases between the two ends. In germline, CDR1 is GTSNPN, CDR2 SVGIG (reference sequence). There are 17 residues in the CDR3. The CDR3 DNA sequence: TGTGCCTGGAGTGTAGGTCCGCGTACCTATAGCAATCAGCCCCAGCATTTT. It is translated as CAWSVGPRTYSNQPQHF.

This chain joins TRBV9 and TRBJ2-1; TRBD1 or TRBD2 may be the D gene (5 bases each). The CDR3 consists of 14 residues. Germline CDR1 and CDR2: SGDLS and YYNGEE. Deletions cut 4 bases from V and 3 bases from J, with 11 bases between. CDR3 nucleotides: TGTGCCAGCAGCCCCCGGGGCTTCTACAATGAGCAGTTCTTC. This encodes CASSPRGFYNEQFF.

This clone appeared a few times. The V gene is TRBV11-3, the J gene TRBJ1-1; D gene unclear. CDR1 is SGHNT and CDR2 is YENEEA in the germline V gene. This CDR3 comprises 14 residues. Trimming pared 5 bases from V and 1 base from J, leaving 11 bases between. The CDR3 here is CASSPIDRNTEAFF. In nucleotides, the CDR3 is TGTGCCAGCAGCCCTATCGATCGGAACACTGAAGCTTTCTTT.

This clone was observed a few times. The J gene is TRBJ1-2, the V gene TRBV4-1, with D tentatively TRBD1 (6 bases). The germline CDR1 and CDR2 sequences are MGHRA and YSYEKL. This CDR3 has 15 residues. V lost 3 bases and J lost 5, with 16 bases in between. Here the CDR3 reads CASSQGFGQSYGYTF. CDR3 DNA: TGCGCCAGCAGCCAGGGGTTCGGACAGTCGTATGGCTACACCTTC.

V gene TRBV6-1 combines with J gene TRBJ1-4, with D unresolved. The germline CDR1 and CDR2 sequences are MNHNS and SASEGT. The CDR3 consists of 12 residues. Trimming pared 7 bases from V and 7 bases from J, leaving 10 bases between. Written as DNA, the CDR3 is TGTGCCAGCATGGAAACCCCTGAAAAACTGTTTTTT. It yields the protein CASMETPEKLFF.

The V and J genes are TRBV6-1 and TRBJ1-5; D unresolved. Trimming shortened V by 4 bases and J by 2 bases, and 9 bases separated the two germline ends. The CDR3 extends over 14 amino acids. Germline V gives CDR1 MNHNS, CDR2 SASEGT. CDR3 protein: CASSVGRRNQPQHF. CDR3 coding DNA: TGTGCCAGCAGTGTAGGCAGACGCAATCAGCCCCAGCATTTT.

The table lists this clone with a count of one. One end of the junction fails to match germline, which may point to a read error. CDR3 sequence: CAISREANAVNTEAFF. The CDR3 DNA reads as TGTGCCATCAGCAGAGAAGCAAACGCTGTGAACACTGAAGCTTTCTTT. The chain is built from TRBV15 and TRBJ1-1; D gene uncertain. Looked up from germline, CDR1 is LNHNV and CDR2 is YYDKDF (reference sequence). The length of the CDR3 is 16 residues.

The chain recombines TRBV28 with TRBJ1-2, with TRBD1 matching 8 bases. This CDR3 has 15 amino acids. Unmatched junction bases numbered 8, after V lost 6 bases and J lost 2 bases. Per the germline V gene, CDR1 is MDHEN and CDR2 is SYDVKM. CDR3: CASRPTGTGNYGYTF. In DNA, the CDR3 is TGTGCCAGCAGGCCCACCGGGACAGGAAACTATGGCTACACCTTC.

The chain combines TRBV9 with TRBJ1-2; TRBD1 aligns across 9 bases. Per the germline V gene, CDR1 is SGDLS and CDR2 is YYNGEE. This CDR3 has 13 amino acids. Trimming removed 5 bases from V and 4 bases from J; junction bases left unmatched: 3. CDR3 in DNA: TGTGCCAGCAGGGCGACAGGGGGCTATGGCTACACCTTC. Encoded protein: CASRATGGYGYTF.

This clone was counted between two and nine times. This chain uses TRBV2 with TRBJ1-1; D not certain. The CDR3 length is 11 residues. The ends were cut back, 3 bases at V and 11 bases at J, with 10 bases in the middle. Germline-derived CDR1 and CDR2 are SNHLY and FYNNEI. CDR3 in amino acids: CASSDPVGAFF. CDR3 sequence (DNA): TGTGCCAGCAGTGATCCTGTGGGGGCTTTCTTT.